The clone carrying this T cell receptor (beta chain) appeared a few times. The target antigen is unknown. The V end was cut by 5 bases, the J end by 10 bases, with 5 bases between. Germline CDR1 and CDR2: SEHNR and FQNEAQ (reference sequence). This CDR3 is built from 9 residues. Expressed TCRB transcripts were sequenced, since all the RNA that had been isolated was reverse transcribed. Assay: immunoSEQ multiplex PCR; the TCRdb copy retains only in-frame clones and omits some. The data contain about 240,000 clones, 11% to 15% of them singletons. These data belong to a study of beta chain features in type 1 diabetes. As for the study in general: Similarity in age, gender and cell yields was seen between patients and healthy donors. General observations from the study: Significant though moderate, a shortening of TCRB CDR3s appeared in all four CD4+ subsets of Type 1 diabetes patients. More deletions and fewer insertions at VDJ junctions were found in patients with type 1 diabetes. Cells with high TCR expression could be over-represented when cDNA is sequenced.

The chain has TRBV7-9 and TRBJ1-1; D is unclear. The specimen was naive CD4+ T cells from blood. This clonotype was sampled from a man in his thirties or forties with type 1 diabetes. CDR3 amino acids: CASSRVAFF. Here the CDR3 DNA reads TGTGCCAGCAGCCGCGTAGCTTTCTTT.